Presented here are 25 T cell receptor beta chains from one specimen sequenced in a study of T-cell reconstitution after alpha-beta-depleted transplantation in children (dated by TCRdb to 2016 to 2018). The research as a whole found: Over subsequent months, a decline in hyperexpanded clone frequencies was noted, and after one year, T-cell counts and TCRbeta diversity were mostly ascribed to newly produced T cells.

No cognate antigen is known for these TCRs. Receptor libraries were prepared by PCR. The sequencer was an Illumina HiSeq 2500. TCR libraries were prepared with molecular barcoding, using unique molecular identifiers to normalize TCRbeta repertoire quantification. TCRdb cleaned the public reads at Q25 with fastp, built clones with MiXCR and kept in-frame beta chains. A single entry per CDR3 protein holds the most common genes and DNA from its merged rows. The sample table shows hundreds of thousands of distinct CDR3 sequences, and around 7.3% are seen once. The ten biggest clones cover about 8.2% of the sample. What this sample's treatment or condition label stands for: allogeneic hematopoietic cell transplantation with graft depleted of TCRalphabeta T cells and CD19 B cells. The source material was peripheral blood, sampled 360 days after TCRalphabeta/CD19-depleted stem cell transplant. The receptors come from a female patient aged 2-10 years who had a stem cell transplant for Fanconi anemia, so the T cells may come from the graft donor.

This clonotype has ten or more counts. CDR3 protein: CASSLDGLALNTEAFF. CDR3 sequence (DNA): TGCGCCAGCAGCTTGGACGGTTTGGCCTTGAACACTGAAGCTTTCTTT. J is TRBJ1-1 and V is TRBV5-1; D ambiguous. Deletions cut 0 bases from V and 0 bases from J, with 12 bases between. CDR3 size: 16 residues. Per the germline V gene, CDR1 is SGHRS and CDR2 is YFSETQ.

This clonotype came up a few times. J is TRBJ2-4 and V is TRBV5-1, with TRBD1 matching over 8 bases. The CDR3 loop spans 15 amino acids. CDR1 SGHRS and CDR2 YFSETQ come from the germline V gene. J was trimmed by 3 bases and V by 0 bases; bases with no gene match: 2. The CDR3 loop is CASSLGQGNKNIQYF. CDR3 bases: TGCGCCAGCAGCTTGGGACAGGGGAACAAAAACATTCAGTACTTC.

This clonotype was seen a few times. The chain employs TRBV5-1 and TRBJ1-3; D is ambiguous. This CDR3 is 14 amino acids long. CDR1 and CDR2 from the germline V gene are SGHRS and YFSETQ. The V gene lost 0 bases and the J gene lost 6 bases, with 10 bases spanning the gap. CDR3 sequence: CASSLVGVENTIYF. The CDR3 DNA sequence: TGCGCCAGCAGCTTGGTCGGGGTGGAAAACACCATATATTTT.

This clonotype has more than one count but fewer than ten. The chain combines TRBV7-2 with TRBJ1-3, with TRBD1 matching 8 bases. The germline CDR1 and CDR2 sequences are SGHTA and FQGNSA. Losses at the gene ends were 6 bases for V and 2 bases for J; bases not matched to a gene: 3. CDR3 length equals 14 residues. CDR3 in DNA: TGTGCCAGCAGTCAGGACAGGGCTGGAAACACCATATATTTT. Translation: CASSQDRAGNTIYF.

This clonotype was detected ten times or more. The CDR3 reads CASSVAVGGFGEQFF. The CDR3 DNA is TGTGCCAGCAGCGTAGCGGTGGGAGGGTTCGGTGAGCAGTTCTTC. The chain couples TRBV9 to TRBJ2-1, with TRBD2 matching over 7 bases. CDR1 is SGDLS and CDR2 is YYNGEE in the germline V gene. This CDR3 region has 15 residues. Trimming cost V 0 bases and J 9 bases; bases outside gene matches: 9.

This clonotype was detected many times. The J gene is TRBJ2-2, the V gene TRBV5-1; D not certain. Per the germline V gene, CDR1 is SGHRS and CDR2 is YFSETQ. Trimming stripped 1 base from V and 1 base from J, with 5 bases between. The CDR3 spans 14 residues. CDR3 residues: CASSLLRNTGELFF. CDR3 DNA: TGCGCCAGCAGCTTGTTACGGAACACCGGGGAGCTGTTTTTT.

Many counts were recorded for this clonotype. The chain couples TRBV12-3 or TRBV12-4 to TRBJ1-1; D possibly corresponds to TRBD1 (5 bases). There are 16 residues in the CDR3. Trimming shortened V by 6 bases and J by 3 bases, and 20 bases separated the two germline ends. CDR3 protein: CASRPLFGRADTEAFF. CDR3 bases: TGTGCCAGCAGGCCGCTTTTTGGCAGGGCGGACACTGAAGCTTTCTTT.

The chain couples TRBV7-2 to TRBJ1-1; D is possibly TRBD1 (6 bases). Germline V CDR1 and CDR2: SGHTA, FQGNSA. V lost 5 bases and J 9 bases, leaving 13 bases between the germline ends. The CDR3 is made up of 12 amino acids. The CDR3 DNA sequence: TGTGCCAGCAGCGAACGGGGGGGCCAAGCTTTCTTT. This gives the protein CASSERGGQAFF.

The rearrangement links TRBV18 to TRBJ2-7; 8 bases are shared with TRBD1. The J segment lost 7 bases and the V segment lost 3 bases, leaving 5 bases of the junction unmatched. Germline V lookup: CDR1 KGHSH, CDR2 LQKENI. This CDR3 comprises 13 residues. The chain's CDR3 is CASSPGQDGEQYF. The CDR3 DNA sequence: TGTGCCAGCTCACCGGGACAGGACGGAGAGCAGTACTTC.

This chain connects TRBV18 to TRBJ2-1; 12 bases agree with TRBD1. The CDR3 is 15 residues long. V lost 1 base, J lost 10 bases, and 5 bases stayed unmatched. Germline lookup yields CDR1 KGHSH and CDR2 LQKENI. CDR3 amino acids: CASSPHRDRGHEQFF. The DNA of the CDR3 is TGTGCCAGCTCACCACACCGGGACAGGGGGCACGAGCAGTTCTTC.

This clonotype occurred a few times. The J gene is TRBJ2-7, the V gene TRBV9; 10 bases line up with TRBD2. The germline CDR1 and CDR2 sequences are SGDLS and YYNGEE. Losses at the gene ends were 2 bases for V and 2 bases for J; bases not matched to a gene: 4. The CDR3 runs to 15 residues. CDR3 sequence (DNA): TGTGCCAGCAGCGTCTCCGGGACTAGCGCCTACGAGCAGTACTTC. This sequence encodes CASSVSGTSAYEQYF.

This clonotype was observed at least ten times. The CDR3 nucleotides read TGTGCCAGCAGCTTCGGACAGGGATTCGAGCAGTACTTC. Translation gives CASSFGQGFEQYF. The rearrangement uses TRBV7-9 and TRBJ2-7; the match to TRBD1 covers 8 bases. In germline, CDR1 is SEHNR, CDR2 FQNEAQ (reference sequence). V lost 3 bases to trimming and J lost 6 bases; unmatched junction nucleotides: 4. The length of the CDR3 is 13 residues.

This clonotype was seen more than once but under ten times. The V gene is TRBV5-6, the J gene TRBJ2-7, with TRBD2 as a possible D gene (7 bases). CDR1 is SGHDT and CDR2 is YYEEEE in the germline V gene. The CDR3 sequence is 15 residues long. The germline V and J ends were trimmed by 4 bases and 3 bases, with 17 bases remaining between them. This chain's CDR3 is CASSRGGRAGYEQYF. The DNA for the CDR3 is TGTGCCAGCAGCCGAGGGGGGAGGGCGGGCTACGAGCAGTACTTC.

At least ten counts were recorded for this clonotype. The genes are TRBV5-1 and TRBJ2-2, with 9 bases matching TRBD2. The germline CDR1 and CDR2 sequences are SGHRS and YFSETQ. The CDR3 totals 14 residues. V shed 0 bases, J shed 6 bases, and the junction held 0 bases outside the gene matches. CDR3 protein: CASSLEREAGELFF. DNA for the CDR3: TGCGCCAGCAGCTTGGAGCGGGAGGCCGGGGAGCTGTTTTTT. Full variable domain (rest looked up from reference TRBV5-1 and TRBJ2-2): KAGVTQTPRYLIKTRGQQVTLSCSPISGHRSVSWYQQTPGQGLQFLFEYFSETQRNKGNFPGRFSGRQFSNSRSEMNVSTLELGDSALYLCASSLEREAGELFFGEGSRLTVL.

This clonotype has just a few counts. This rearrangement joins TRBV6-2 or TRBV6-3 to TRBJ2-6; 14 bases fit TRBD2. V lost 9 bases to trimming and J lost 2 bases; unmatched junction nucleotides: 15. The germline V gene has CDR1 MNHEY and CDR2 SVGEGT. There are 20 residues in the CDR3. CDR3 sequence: CASYSRGTSGGLPGANVLTF. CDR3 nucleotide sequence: TGTGCCAGTTACTCAAGGGGGACTAGCGGGGGCCTCCCTGGGGCCAACGTCCTGACTTTC.

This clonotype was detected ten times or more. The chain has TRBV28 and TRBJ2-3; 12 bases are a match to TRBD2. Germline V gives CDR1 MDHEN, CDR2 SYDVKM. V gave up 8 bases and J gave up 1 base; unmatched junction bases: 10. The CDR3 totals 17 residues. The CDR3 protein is CASDADLAGGGTDTQYF. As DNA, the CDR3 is TGTGCCAGCGACGCGGACCTAGCGGGGGGGGGCACAGATACGCAGTATTTT.

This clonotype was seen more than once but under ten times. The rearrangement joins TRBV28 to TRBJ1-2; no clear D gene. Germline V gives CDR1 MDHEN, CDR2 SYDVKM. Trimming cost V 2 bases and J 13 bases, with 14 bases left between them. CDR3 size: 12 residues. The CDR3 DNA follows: TGTGCCAGCAGTTTAATGAGGTTGGGTCTCACCTTC. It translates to CASSLMRLGLTF.

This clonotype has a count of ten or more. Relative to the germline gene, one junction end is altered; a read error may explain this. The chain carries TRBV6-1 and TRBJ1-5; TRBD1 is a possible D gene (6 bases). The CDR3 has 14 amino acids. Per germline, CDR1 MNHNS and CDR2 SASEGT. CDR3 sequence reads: CASSDGGSNHPQHF. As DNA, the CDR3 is TGTGCCAGCAGTGACGGGGGCAGCAATCACCCCCAGCATTTT.

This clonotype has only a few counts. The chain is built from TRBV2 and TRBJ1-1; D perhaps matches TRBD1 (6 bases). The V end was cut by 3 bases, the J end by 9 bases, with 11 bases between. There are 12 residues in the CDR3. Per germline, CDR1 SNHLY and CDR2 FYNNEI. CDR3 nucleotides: TGTGCCAGCAGTGAGATGGGACAAAAAGCTTTCTTT. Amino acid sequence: CASSEMGQKAFF.

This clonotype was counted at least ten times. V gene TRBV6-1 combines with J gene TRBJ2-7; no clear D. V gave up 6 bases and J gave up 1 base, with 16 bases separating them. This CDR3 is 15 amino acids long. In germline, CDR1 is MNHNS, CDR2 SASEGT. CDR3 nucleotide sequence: TGTGCCAGCAGCCCTAAAATCTTGGGGTCCTACGAGCAGTACTTC. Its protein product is CASSPKILGSYEQYF.

The CDR3 DNA reads as TGTGCCAGCAGCTCAGGAGGGCCGTACACTGAAGCTTTCTTT. Amino acid sequence: CASSSGGPYTEAFF. V is TRBV11-2 and J is TRBJ1-1, with D unclear. This CDR3 is 14 amino acids long. V lost 4 bases, J lost 3 bases, and 12 bases lay in between. Germline V gene lookup returns CDR1 SGHAT and CDR2 FQNNGV.

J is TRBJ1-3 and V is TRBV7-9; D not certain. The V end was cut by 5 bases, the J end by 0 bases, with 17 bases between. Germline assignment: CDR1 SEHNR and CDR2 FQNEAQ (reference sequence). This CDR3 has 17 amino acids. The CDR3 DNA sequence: TGTGCCAGCAGCGTCCCTGGCGGTTTCGCCTCTGGAAACACCATATATTTT. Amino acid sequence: CASSVPGGFASGNTIYF.

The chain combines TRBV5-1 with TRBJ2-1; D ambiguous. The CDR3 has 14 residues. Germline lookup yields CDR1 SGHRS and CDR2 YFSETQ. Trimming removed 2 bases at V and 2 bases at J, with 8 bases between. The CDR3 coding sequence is TGCGCCAGCAGCTTTACTTATACCTACAATGAGCAGTTCTTC. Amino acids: CASSFTYTYNEQFF.

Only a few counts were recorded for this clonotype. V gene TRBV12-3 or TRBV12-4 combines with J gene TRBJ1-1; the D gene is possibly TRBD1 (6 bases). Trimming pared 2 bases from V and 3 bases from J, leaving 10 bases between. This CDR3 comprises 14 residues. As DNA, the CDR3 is TGTGCCAGCAGTTTACAGGGGACTTACACTGAAGCTTTCTTT. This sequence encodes CASSLQGTYTEAFF.

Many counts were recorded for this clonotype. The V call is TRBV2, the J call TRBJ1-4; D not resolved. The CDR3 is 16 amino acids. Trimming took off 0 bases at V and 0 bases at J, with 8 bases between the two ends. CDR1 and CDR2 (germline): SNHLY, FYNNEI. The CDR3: CASSEATQPTNEKLFF. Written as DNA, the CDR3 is TGTGCCAGCAGTGAAGCTACCCAGCCAACTAATGAAAAACTGTTTTTT.